This is a list of T cell receptor beta chains from one sample in a study of shared clonotypes between healthy human individuals. Data came from immunoSEQ multiplex PCR; TCRdb stores just in-frame clones and leaves some out. The data contain roughly 2.2 million clones, under 95% of them seen just once; the ten biggest clones take up approximately 0.4%. The sequenced sample consisted of naive CD4+ T cells from PBMCs. The receptors here all came from a man aged 18 to 29 in good health. Some clones in this sample may be carry-over from other donors' samples. Both conserved end residues are part of each CDR3. D genes are given only for firm matches. A row's size may be missing; if present it is once, few, many or a size class.

J gene,clone size,V gene,D gene,CDR3 protein,CDR3 DNA
TRBJ1-5,.,TRBV2,TRBD1,CASSRGQGFQPQHF,TGTGCCAGCAGCAGAGGACAGGGGTTTCAGCCCCAGCATTTT
TRBJ2-3,.,TRBV10-3,TRBD2,CAISEPRTSGTDTQYF,TGTGCCATCAGTGAGCCTCGGACTAGCGGCACAGATACGCAGTATTTT
TRBJ1-1,.,TRBV5-1,TRBD1,CASSRPQGGPTEAFF,TGCGCCAGCAGCCGACCCCAGGGGGGACCCACTGAAGCTTTCTTT
TRBJ1-2,.,TRBV19,.,CASSIAARDYGYTF,TGTGCCAGTAGTATAGCGGCGCGAGACTATGGCTACACCTTC
TRBJ1-1,.,TRBV11-1,.,CASSLSGRGNTEAFF,TGTGCCAGCAGCTTATCGGGCAGGGGGAACACTGAAGCTTTCTTT
TRBJ2-5,.,TRBV7-6,.,CASSYQGSAQETQYF,TGTGCCAGCAGCTATCAGGGTTCGGCACAAGAGACCCAGTACTTC
TRBJ2-7,once,TRBV28,.,CASSPGAHEQYF,TGTGCCAGCAGCCCAGGGGCCCACGAGCAGTACTTC
TRBJ1-1,.,TRBV30,.,CAWSVGTEAFF,TGTGCCTGGAGTGTAGGGACTGAAGCTTTCTTT
TRBJ2-1,.,TRBV4-1,.,CASSQGRGSTYNEQFF,TGCGCCAGCAGCCAAGGAAGAGGGAGTACCTACAATGAGCAGTTCTTC
TRBJ2-1,.,TRBV28,.,CASQERLVKQFF,TGTGCCAGCCAGGAAAGACTGGTGAAGCAGTTCTTC
TRBJ2-7,once,TRBV28,.,CASSLGGGSTYEQYF,TGTGCCAGCAGCCTAGGGGGAGGATCTACGTACGAGCAGTACTTC
TRBJ2-5,.,TRBV29-1,TRBD1,CSVEDQSRGFGETQYF,TGCAGCGTTGAAGATCAGTCCAGGGGGTTCGGGGAGACCCAGTACTTC
TRBJ1-3,.,TRBV9,TRBD1,CASSPHPRPGGNGNTIYF,TGTGCCAGCAGCCCCCACCCCCGGCCAGGGGGGAATGGAAACACCATATATTTT
TRBJ1-5,.,TRBV10-3,.,CAISPEVGQPQHF,TGTGCCATCAGTCCTGAGGTGGGTCAGCCCCAGCATTTT
TRBJ1-3,.,TRBV18,.,CASSPENTIYF,TGTGCCAGCTCACCTGAAAACACCATATATTTT
TRBJ1-3,.,TRBV18,TRBD1,CASSLRDSETGNTIYF,TGTGCCAGCTCACTCCGGGACAGCGAGACGGGAAACACCATATATTTT
TRBJ1-5,.,TRBV28,.,CASSDPGAPGQPQHF,TGTGCCAGCAGTGACCCGGGGGCCCCTGGGCAGCCCCAGCATTTT
TRBJ1-2,few,TRBV5-6,.,CASSNRVNYGYTF,TGTGCCAGCAGTAACAGGGTCAACTATGGCTACACCTTC
TRBJ1-1,few,TRBV19,.,CASSIGGRSTEAFF,TGTGCCAGTAGTATAGGAGGACGAAGCACTGAAGCTTTCTTT
TRBJ1-1,.,TRBV28,.,CASSSLDMNTEAFF,TGTGCCAGCAGTTCCTTAGACATGAACACTGAAGCTTTCTTT
TRBJ2-7,.,TRBV6-5,.,CASSSRTFSAYEQYF,TGTGCCAGCAGTTCCCGGACGTTCTCGGCGTACGAGCAGTACTTC
TRBJ2-3,.,TRBV5-1,TRBD2,CASSLGLAGGRGGTDTQYF,TGCGCCAGCAGCTTGGGACTAGCGGGAGGAAGGGGCGGCACAGATACGCAGTATTTT
TRBJ2-5,.,TRBV11-2,TRBD2,CASSLDPASGRALGTQYF,TGTGCCAGCAGCTTAGATCCCGCTAGCGGGAGGGCCCTGGGGACCCAGTACTTC
TRBJ2-1,.,TRBV5-4,TRBD2,CASSSTSGSYNEQFF,TGTGCCAGCAGCTCGACTAGCGGGAGCTACAATGAGCAGTTCTTC
TRBJ2-3,.,TRBV5-1,.,CASSRTFTDTQYF,TGCGCCAGCAGCCGGACTTTTACAGATACGCAGTATTTT
TRBJ2-7,.,TRBV4-2,.,CASSQDSLSGGADEQYF,TGTGCCAGCAGCCAAGATTCCCTATCGGGGGGCGCCGACGAGCAGTACTTC
TRBJ2-7,.,TRBV18,.,CASSGGLSDEQYF,TGTGCCAGCTCAGGTGGCCTCTCGGACGAGCAGTACTTC
TRBJ2-3,.,TRBV7-3,TRBD1,CASSVQGARSDTQYF,TGTGCCAGCAGCGTACAGGGGGCGCGTTCGGATACGCAGTATTTT
TRBJ1-2,.,TRBV18,TRBD1,CASSPLGQGPSNYGYTF,TGTGCCAGCTCACCACTGGGACAGGGGCCTTCTAACTATGGCTACACCTTC
TRBJ2-5,.,TRBV5-4,.,CASSPGPTYQETQYF,TGTGCCAGCAGCCCGGGACCCACGTACCAAGAGACCCAGTACTTC
TRBJ2-3,.,TRBV5-6,.,CASSLRAAASTDTQYF,TGTGCCAGCAGCTTGCGGGCAGCGGCTAGCACAGATACGCAGTATTTT
TRBJ1-3,.,TRBV5-1,.,CASSLVGLSGNTIYF,TGCGCCAGCAGCTTGGTAGGGCTCTCTGGAAACACCATATATTTT
TRBJ2-1,.,TRBV18,TRBD1,CASSPPNRGPNNEQFF,TGTGCCAGCTCACCACCGAACAGGGGGCCCAACAATGAGCAGTTCTTC
TRBJ1-1,.,TRBV9,TRBD1,CASSPRGGQRYTEAFF,TGTGCCAGCAGCCCCCGGGGGGGACAGCGCTACACTGAAGCTTTCTTT
TRBJ1-5,.,TRBV6-5,TRBD1,CASSRTGDQPQHF,TGTGCCAGCAGCAGGACAGGGGATCAGCCCCAGCATTTT
TRBJ2-1,.,TRBV5-1,TRBD2,CASSTTSGALNEQFF,TGCGCCAGCAGCACGACTAGCGGAGCTCTTAATGAGCAGTTCTTC
TRBJ2-7,.,TRBV28,TRBD2,CASSPPVLAGEYEQYF,TGTGCCAGCAGTCCGCCCGTACTAGCGGGAGAGTACGAGCAGTACTTC
TRBJ2-7,.,TRBV29-1,TRBD1,CSVRGQSYEQYF,TGCAGCGTCAGGGGACAGTCCTACGAGCAGTACTTC
TRBJ2-3,.,TRBV5-6,.,CASSSSVYTDTQYF,TGTGCCAGCAGCTCCTCCGTATACACAGATACGCAGTATTTT
TRBJ2-7,.,TRBV7-8,TRBD1,CASSFTGDHEQYF,TGTGCCAGCAGCTTTACAGGGGACCACGAGCAGTACTTC
TRBJ2-1,few,TRBV4-2,TRBD2,CASSQDSGLAVYSYNEQFF,TGTGCCAGCAGCCAAGATTCGGGACTAGCGGTTTACTCCTACAATGAGCAGTTCTTC